The rows below give T cell receptor beta chains drawn from one sample of a study of neoadjuvant anti-PD-1 for oral cavity cancer. The assay was immunoSEQ multiplex PCR, and TCRdb's table has in-frame clones only and misses some. Of around 14,000 clones listed, just under 75% are singletons. The sequenced sample was PBMCs, obtained after nivolumab (anti-PD-1) treatment. The origin of the receptors is a person between 35 and 79 years old with oral cavity squamous cell carcinoma. Both conserved end residues are part of each CDR3. Clone sizes are given selectively: once, few, many, or a class where the clone is expanded.

CDR3aa | v_gene | abundance
CAWSGGSIVSEAFF | TRBV30 | -
CASSPSEGRWEKLFF | TRBV27 | -
CASSYTDGELFF | TRBV2 | -
CASSLESSGANVLTF | TRBV27 | -
CASRETVNQPQHF | TRBV19 | -
CASSSHASEQYF | TRBV5-5 | -
CASRRSKTSSNQPQHF | TRBV28 | -
CASSFSRWGTEAFF | TRBV5-6 | -
CASSSGQGTSFSSYNEQFF | TRBV5-1 | -
CAWSVTNTEAFF | TRBV30 | -
CAWGHNAYEQYF | TRBV30 | -
CASGGGELFF | TRBV19 | -
CASRAGYSNQPQHF | TRBV19 | -
CAISGFPGTNKNIQYF | TRBV10-3 | -
CASSEALSAVGQYF | TRBV9 | -
CASSLVPSYEQYF | TRBV27 | -
CASSDPGSYEQYF | TRBV6-5 | few
CASRYGLGLNEQFF | TRBV5-6 | -
CASSYLGGRNPNEQFF | TRBV6-6 | -
CASSRTSGQGTQYF | TRBV6-6 | -
CASSLGQASNQPQHF | TRBV5-8 | -
CASSSLTGEFEAFF | TRBV7-2 | -
CASSLDRSGGEQYF | TRBV5-1 | -
CASARGGFSYNEQFF | TRBV28 | -
CAISDSGTYNEQFF | TRBV10-3 | -
CASSDSPSGGPRMW | TRBV10-1 | once
CASTTGGGGELFF | TRBV6-5 | -
CSVGQGGQPQHF | TRBV29-1 | -
CASSLAPGTYEKLFF | TRBV5-1 | -
CASSVWGQGETEAFF | TRBV9 | -
CASSFASGRIGEQFF | TRBV28 | -
CASSLGQRSTEAFF | TRBV5-1 | -
CASSSPGSVLDTQYF | TRBV27 | -